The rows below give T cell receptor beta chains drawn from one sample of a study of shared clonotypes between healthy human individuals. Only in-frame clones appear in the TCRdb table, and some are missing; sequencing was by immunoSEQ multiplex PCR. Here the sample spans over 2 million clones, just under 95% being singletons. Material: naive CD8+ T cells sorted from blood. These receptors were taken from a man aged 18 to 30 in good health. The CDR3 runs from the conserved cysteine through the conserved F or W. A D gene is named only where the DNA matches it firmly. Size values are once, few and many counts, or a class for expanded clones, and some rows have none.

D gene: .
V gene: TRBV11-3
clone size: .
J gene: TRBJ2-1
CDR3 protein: CASSFENYNEQFF
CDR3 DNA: TGTGCCAGCAGCTTCGAAAACTACAATGAGCAGTTCTTC

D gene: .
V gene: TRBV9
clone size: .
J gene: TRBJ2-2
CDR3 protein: CASSVARGSPDTGELFF
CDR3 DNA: TGTGCCAGCAGCGTAGCTCGGGGGTCGCCGGACACCGGGGAGCTGTTTTTT

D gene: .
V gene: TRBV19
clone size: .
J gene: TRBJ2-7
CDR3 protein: CASSIDEGHEQYF
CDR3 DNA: TGTGCCAGTAGTATAGATGAGGGACACGAGCAGTACTTC

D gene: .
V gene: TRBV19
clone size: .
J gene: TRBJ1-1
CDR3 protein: CASSIDAPGRSTEAFF
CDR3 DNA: TGTGCCAGTAGTATAGATGCTCCGGGAAGGTCCACTGAAGCTTTCTTT

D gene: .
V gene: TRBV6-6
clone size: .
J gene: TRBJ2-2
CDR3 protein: CASSYVRADGELFF
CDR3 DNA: TGTGCCAGCAGTTACGTCAGGGCGGACGGGGAGCTGTTTTTT

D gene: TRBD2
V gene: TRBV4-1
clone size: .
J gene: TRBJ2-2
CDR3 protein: CASSQVASGANTGELFF
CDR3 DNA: TGCGCCAGCAGCCAAGTCGCTAGCGGGGCGAACACCGGGGAGCTGTTTTTT

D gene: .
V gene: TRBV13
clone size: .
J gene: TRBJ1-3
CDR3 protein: CASSLGGSGNTIYF
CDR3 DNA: TGTGCCAGCAGCTTAGGAGGCTCTGGAAACACCATATATTTT

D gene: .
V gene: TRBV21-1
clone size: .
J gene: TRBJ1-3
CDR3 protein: CASSTGQGENTIYF
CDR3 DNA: TGTGCCAGCAGCACGGGACAGGGGGAGAACACCATATATTTT

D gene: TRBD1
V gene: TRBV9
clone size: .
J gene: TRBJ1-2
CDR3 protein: CASSVAETGFGYTF
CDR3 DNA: TGTGCCAGCAGCGTAGCGGAGACAGGGTTTGGCTACACCTTC

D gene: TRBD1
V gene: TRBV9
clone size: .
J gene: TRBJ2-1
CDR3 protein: CASSVEGTGGNEQFF
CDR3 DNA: TGTGCCAGCAGCGTAGAGGGTACAGGGGGCAATGAGCAGTTCTTC

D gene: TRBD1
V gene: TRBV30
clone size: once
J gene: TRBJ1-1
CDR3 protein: CARGQENGNTEAFF
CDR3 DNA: TGTGCCAGGGGACAGGAGAACGGGAACACTGAAGCTTTCTTT

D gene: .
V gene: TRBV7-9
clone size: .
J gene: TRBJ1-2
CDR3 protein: CASSQRQEHGYTF
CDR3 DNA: TGTGCCAGCAGCCAACGGCAGGAACATGGCTACACCTTC

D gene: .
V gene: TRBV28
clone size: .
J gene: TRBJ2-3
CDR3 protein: CASSLSPALDTQYF
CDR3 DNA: TGTGCCAGCAGTTTATCTCCGGCCCTGGATACGCAGTATTTT

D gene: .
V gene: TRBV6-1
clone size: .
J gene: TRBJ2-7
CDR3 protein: CASSEGTQPATYEQYF
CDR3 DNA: TGTGCCAGCAGTGAAGGGACCCAACCAGCAACCTACGAGCAGTACTTC

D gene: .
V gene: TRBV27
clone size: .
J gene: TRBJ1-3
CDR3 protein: CASSYTGTTGNTIYF
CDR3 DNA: TGTGCCAGCAGTTACACCGGGACAACTGGAAACACCATATATTTT

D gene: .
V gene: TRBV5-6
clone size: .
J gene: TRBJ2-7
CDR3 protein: CASSLPPRDEQYF
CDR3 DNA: TGTGCCAGCAGCTTGCCTCCCCGGGACGAGCAGTACTTC

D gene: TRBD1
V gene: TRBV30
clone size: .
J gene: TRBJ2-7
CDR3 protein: CAWSVRGGPSEQYF
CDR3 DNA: TGTGCCTGGAGTGTACGAGGGGGCCCCAGCGAGCAGTACTTC

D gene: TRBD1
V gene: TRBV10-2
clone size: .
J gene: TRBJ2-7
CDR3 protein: CASSDGQGGEQYF
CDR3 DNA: TGCGCCAGCAGTGATGGACAGGGCGGCGAGCAGTACTTC

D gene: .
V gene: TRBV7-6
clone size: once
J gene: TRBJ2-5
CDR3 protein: CASSLPGAPQETQYF
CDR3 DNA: TGTGCCAGCAGCTTACCAGGGGCCCCACAAGAGACCCAGTACTTC

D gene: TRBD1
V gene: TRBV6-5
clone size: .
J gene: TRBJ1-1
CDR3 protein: CASSAGQATEAFF
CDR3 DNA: TGTGCCAGCAGTGCCGGACAGGCCACTGAAGCTTTCTTT

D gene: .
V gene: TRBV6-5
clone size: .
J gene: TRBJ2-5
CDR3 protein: CASLGANQETQYF
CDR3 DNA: TGTGCCAGCTTGGGGGCAAACCAAGAGACCCAGTACTTC

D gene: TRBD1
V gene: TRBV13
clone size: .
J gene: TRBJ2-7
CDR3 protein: CASSSKQGPYEQYF
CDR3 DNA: TGTGCCAGCAGCTCTAAACAGGGGCCCTACGAGCAGTACTTC

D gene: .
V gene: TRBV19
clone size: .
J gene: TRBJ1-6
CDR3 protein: CASSMGSENSPLHF
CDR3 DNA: TGTGCCAGTAGTATGGGCTCGGAGAATTCACCCCTCCACTTT

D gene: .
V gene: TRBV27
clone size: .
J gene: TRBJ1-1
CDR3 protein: CASSFWGAEAFF
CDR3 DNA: TGTGCCAGCAGTTTCTGGGGTGCTGAAGCTTTCTTT

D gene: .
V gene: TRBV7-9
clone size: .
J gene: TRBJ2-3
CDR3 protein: CASSLSYTDTQYF
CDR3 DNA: TGTGCCAGCAGCTTGTCCTACACAGATACGCAGTATTTT

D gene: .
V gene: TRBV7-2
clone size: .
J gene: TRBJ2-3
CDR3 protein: CASSLVGSTDTQYF
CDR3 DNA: TGTGCCAGCAGCTTAGTGGGAAGCACAGATACGCAGTATTTT

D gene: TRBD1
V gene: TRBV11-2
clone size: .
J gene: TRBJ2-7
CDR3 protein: CASSFRQGNYEQYF
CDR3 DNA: TGTGCCAGCAGCTTCCGACAGGGGAACTACGAGCAGTACTTC

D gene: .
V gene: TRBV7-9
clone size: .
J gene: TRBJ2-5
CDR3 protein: CASSLDAHQETQYF
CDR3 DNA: TGTGCCAGCAGCTTAGATGCCCATCAAGAGACCCAGTACTTC

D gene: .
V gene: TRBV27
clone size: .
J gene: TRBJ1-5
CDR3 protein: CASSLLGTNQPQHF
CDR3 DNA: TGTGCCAGCAGCCTCTTGGGGACTAATCAGCCCCAGCATTTT

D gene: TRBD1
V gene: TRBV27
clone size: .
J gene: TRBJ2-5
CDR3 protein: CASSSTGVLRETQYF
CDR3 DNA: TGTGCCAGCAGTTCCACAGGGGTTTTGAGGGAGACCCAGTACTTC

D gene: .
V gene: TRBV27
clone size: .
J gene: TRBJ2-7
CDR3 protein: CASSLSPGTPSYEQYF
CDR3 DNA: TGTGCCAGCAGTTTATCCCCCGGGACACCTTCCTACGAGCAGTACTTC

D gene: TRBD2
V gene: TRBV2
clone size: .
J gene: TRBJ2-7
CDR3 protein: CASTPGTSSYEQYF
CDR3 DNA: TGTGCCAGCACCCCCGGGACTAGCTCCTACGAGCAGTACTTC

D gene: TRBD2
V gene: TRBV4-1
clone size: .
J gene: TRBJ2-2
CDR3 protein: CASSQVAGGAGELFF
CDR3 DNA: TGCGCCAGCAGCCAAGTAGCGGGAGGTGCCGGGGAGCTGTTTTTT

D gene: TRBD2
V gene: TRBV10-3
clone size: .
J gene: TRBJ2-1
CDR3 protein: CAIRGLAGHEQLF
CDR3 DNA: TGTGCCATCCGGGGACTAGCGGGACACGAGCAGCTCTTC

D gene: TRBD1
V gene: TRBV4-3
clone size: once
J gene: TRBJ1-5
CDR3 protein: CASSQAWTGFHQPQHF
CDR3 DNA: TGCGCCAGCAGCCAAGCTTGGACAGGGTTCCATCAGCCCCAGCATTTT

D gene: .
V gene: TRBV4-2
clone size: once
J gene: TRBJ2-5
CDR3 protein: CASSFDGTGDQETQYF
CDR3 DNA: TGTGCCAGCAGCTTCGACGGAACGGGGGACCAAGAGACCCAGTACTTC

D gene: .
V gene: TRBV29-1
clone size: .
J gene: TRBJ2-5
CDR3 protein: CSAGETQYF
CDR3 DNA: TGCAGCGCCGGGGAGACCCAGTACTTC

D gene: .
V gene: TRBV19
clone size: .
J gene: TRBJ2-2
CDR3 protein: CASSIGGELFF
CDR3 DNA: TGTGCCAGTAGTATCGGTGGGGAGCTGTTTTTT

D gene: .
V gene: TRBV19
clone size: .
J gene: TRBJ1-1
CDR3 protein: CASRGGDNVNTEAFF
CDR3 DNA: TGTGCCAGTAGAGGTGGGGACAACGTGAACACTGAAGCTTTCTTT

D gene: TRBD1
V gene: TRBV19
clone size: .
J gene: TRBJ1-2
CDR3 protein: CASSQGQGGNGYTF
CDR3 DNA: TGTGCCAGTAGCCAGGGACAGGGCGGGAATGGCTACACCTTC

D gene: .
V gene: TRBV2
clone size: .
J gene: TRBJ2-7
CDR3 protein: CASSEAGIHEQYF
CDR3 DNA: TGTGCCAGCAGTGAAGCAGGGATCCACGAGCAGTACTTC

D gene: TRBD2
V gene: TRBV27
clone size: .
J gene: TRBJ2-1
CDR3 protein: CASSPVRVAGADEQFF
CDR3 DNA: TGTGCCAGCAGCCCCGTCAGGGTAGCGGGGGCGGATGAGCAGTTCTTC

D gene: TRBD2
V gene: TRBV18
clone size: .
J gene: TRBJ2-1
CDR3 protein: CASCPGASGGPSYNEQFF
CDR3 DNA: TGTGCCAGCTGCCCGGGGGCTAGCGGGGGCCCTTCCTACAATGAGCAGTTCTTC

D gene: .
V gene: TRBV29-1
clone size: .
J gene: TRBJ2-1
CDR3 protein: CSVGTSNEQFF
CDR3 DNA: TGCAGCGTTGGAACAAGCAATGAGCAGTTCTTC

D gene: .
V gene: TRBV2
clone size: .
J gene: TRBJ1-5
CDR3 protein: CAIGTVYSNQPQHF
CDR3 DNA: TGTGCCATAGGCACGGTCTATAGCAATCAGCCCCAGCATTTT

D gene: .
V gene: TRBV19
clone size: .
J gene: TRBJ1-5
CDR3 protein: CASSMDGYSNQPQHF
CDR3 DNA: TGTGCCAGTAGTATGGATGGATATAGCAATCAGCCCCAGCATTTT

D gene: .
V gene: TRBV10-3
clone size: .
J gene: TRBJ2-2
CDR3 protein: CAIAGSRAANTGELFF
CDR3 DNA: TGTGCCATCGCAGGCTCTAGGGCGGCGAACACCGGGGAGCTGTTTTTT

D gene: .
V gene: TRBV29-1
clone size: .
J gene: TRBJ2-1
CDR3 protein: CSVESDHNEQFF
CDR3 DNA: TGCAGCGTTGAGAGTGATCACAATGAGCAGTTCTTC

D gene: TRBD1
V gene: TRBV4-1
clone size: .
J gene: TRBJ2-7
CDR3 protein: CASSQGTGLNYEQYF
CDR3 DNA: TGCGCCAGCAGCCAAGGGACAGGGTTGAACTACGAGCAGTACTTC

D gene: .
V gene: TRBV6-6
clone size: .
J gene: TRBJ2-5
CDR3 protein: CASTDGWFQETQYF
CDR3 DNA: TGTGCCAGCACCGACGGGTGGTTCCAAGAGACCCAGTACTTC

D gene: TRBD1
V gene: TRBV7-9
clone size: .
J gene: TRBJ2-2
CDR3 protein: CASSPWTGQGAAGELFF
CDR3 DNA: TGTGCCAGCAGCCCATGGACGGGACAGGGGGCCGCCGGGGAGCTGTTTTTT

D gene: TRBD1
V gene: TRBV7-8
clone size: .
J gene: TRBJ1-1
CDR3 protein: CASSFWYTWLEGANTEAFF
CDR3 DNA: TGTGCCAGCAGCTTTTGGTACACCTGGTTGGAGGGGGCGAACACTGAAGCTTTCTTT

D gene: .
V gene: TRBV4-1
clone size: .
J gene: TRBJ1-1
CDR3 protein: CASSQGQQWNTEAFF
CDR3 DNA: TGCGCCAGCAGCCAAGGGCAGCAGTGGAACACTGAAGCTTTCTTT

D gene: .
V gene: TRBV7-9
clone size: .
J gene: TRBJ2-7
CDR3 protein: CASSRPRDYEQYF
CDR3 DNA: TGTGCCAGCAGCAGACCCCGGGACTACGAGCAGTACTTC

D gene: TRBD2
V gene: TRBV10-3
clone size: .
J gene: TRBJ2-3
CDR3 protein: CAISGKRGESTDTQYF
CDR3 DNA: TGTGCCATCAGTGGAAAGCGGGGGGAAAGCACAGATACGCAGTATTTT

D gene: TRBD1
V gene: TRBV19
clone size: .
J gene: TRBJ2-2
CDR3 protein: CASSIGTGPWELFF
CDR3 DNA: TGTGCCAGTAGTATAGGGACAGGTCCTTGGGAGCTGTTTTTT

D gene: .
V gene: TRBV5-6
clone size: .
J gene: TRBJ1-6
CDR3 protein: CASSLSGSLIGSPLHF
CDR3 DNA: TGTGCCAGCAGCCTATCAGGGAGCCTTATCGGTTCACCCCTCCACTTT

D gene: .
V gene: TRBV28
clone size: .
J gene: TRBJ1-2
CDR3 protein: CASSPPTDIYGYTF
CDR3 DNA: TGTGCCAGCAGTCCCCCCACGGATATCTATGGCTACACCTTC

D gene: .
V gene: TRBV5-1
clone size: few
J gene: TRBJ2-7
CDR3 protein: CASSLQQTYEQYF
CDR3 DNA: TGCGCCAGCAGCTTACAACAGACCTACGAGCAGTACTTC